The 2 T cell receptor beta chains given below trace back to one sample, sequenced in a study of vaccination effects on CD4 cells after COVID-19. These receptors have no known antigen. Profiling relied on immunoSEQ multiplex PCR, and the TCRdb table lists in-frame clones only, not all of them. The table lists under 60,000 clones, around 76% of them singletons. CD4+ T cells specific for antigen were expanded with viral peptide pools by the ViraFEST assay before sequencing. When more than 9 days of culture had elapsed, CD4+ T cells were isolated. It was between March and December 2020 that the person had a SARS-CoV-2 infection confirmed by PCR. The sequencing used CD4+ T cells from PBMCs cultured with HIV peptides, collected before COVID-19 vaccination. Specified subset: HIV-1 Nef peptide pool negative control/reference culture. These receptors all come from a human donor who had a prior SARS-CoV-2 infection.

This sequence joins TRBV19 and TRBJ2-7; 10 positions agree with TRBD1. Germline V CDR1 and CDR2: LNHDA, SQIVND (reference sequence). V shed 7 bases, J shed 5 bases, and the junction held 5 bases outside the gene matches. This CDR3 is built from 13 residues. CDR3 nucleotide sequence: TGTGCCAGTATGCGGGACAGGGGTCACGAGCAGTACTTC. It is translated as CASMRDRGHEQYF.

This clone was found a few times. The genes are TRBV4-2 and TRBJ2-7; 13 positions match TRBD2. Trimming took 4 bases from V and 4 from J; bases not matched to a gene: 7. CDR1 is LGHNA, CDR2 YNFKEQ, per germline. This CDR3 region has 16 residues. The CDR3 sequence is CASSRTGTSGDYEQYF. The CDR3 DNA follows: TGTGCCAGCAGCCGCACCGGGACTAGCGGGGATTACGAGCAGTACTTC.